The rows below give T cell receptor beta chains drawn from one sample of a study of T cells in Graves' hyperthyroidism and ophthalmopathy. TCRdb processed the multiplex PCR reads anew with MiXCR; each CDR3 protein has one entry. The sample shows some 620,000 distinct CDR3 sequences, 15% to 20% of them seen only once. Material for sequencing was blood. Source of these receptors: a woman aged 25 to 45 with Graves' hyperthyroidism. The CDR3 runs from the conserved cysteine through the conserved F or W. D genes are given only for firm matches. Size is stated for part of the rows, as once, few or many counts, or as a class when the clone is expanded.

v_call,clone_size,j_call,cdr3_length,d_call,cdr3_aa,cdr3_nt
TRBV28,many,TRBJ2-3,18,TRBD2,CASSLRILAGPNTDTQYF,TGTGCCAGCAGTTTACGGATACTAGCGGGACCCAACACAGATACGCAGTATTTT
TRBV20-1,few,TRBJ2-2,12,.,CSGMDDTGELFF,TGCAGTGGAATGGATGACACCGGGGAGCTGTTTTTT
TRBV19,.,TRBJ2-3,15,.,CASSPPTSSTDTQYF,TGTGCCAGTAGTCCACCCACCAGCAGCACAGATACGCAGTATTTT
TRBV12-3/TRBV12-4,many,TRBJ2-1,12,.,CASSYGTNEQFF,TGTGCCAGCAGTTACGGTACTAATGAGCAGTTCTTC
TRBV20-1,few,TRBJ2-3,15,.,CSAHIRELGADTQYF,TGCAGTGCCCATATCAGGGAATTAGGCGCAGATACGCAGTATTTT
TRBV20-1,many,TRBJ1-1,12,.,CSARGLRSEAFF,TGCAGTGCTAGAGGACTGCGCTCTGAAGCTTTCTTT
TRBV29-1,.,TRBJ2-6,15,TRBD1,CSVARGLGGANVLTF,TGCAGCGTTGCCAGGGGGCTAGGTGGGGCCAACGTCCTGACTTTC
TRBV18,.,TRBJ2-5,14,.,CASSPYREPETQYF,TGTGCCAGCTCGCCTTACAGGGAGCCGGAGACCCAGTACTTC
TRBV5-4,.,TRBJ2-7,14,.,CASSLYQGRGEQYF,TGTGCCAGCAGCTTGTACCAGGGGAGGGGGGAGCAGTACTTC
TRBV5-1,many,TRBJ2-3,13,.,CASSSQTGDTQYF,TGCGCCAGCAGCTCTCAAACGGGAGATACGCAGTATTTT
TRBV10-1,.,TRBJ2-1,16,TRBD2,CASSVASGTVGNEQFF,TGCGCCAGCAGTGTGGCTAGCGGGACCGTGGGCAATGAGCAGTTCTTC
TRBV6-1,.,TRBJ2-2,13,.,CASRGGFLRELFF,TGTGCCAGCAGGGGGGGATTCTTGAGGGAGCTGTTTTTT
TRBV20-1,many,TRBJ2-1,16,TRBD2,CSALRLAGAFRDEQFF,TGCAGTGCTCTTAGACTAGCGGGAGCGTTTAGGGATGAGCAGTTCTTC
TRBV20-1,.,TRBJ2-3,14,.,CSAIDITSTDTQYF,TGCAGTGCTATCGACATAACTAGCACAGATACGCAGTATTTT
TRBV9,many,TRBJ2-1,16,TRBD2,CASSSGAGKGLNEQFF,TGTGCCAGCAGCTCGGGAGCGGGGAAGGGGCTGAATGAGCAGTTCTTC
TRBV4-1,few,TRBJ2-1,21,TRBD2,CASSQDQGARREFPDGVEQFF,TGCGCCAGCAGCCAAGATCAAGGTGCGCGGCGGGAGTTCCCGGATGGGGTTGAGCAGTTCTTC
TRBV5-1,.,TRBJ2-5,14,TRBD1,CASSLDRGLLKSYF,TGCGCCAGCAGCTTGGACAGGGGGCTACTGAAGTCGTACTTC
TRBV3-1,few,TRBJ2-3,16,.,CASSRWPPSQADTQYF,TGTGCCAGCAGCCGGTGGCCTCCTTCTCAAGCAGATACGCAGTATTTT
TRBV11-2,many,TRBJ2-1,16,.,CASSLRADSSYNEQFF,TGTGCCAGCAGCTTGAGAGCGGACAGCTCCTACAATGAGCAGTTCTTC
TRBV5-1,many,TRBJ2-1,14,TRBD2,CASTRLAGVNEQFF,TGCGCCAGCACCCGACTAGCGGGAGTTAATGAGCAGTTCTTC
TRBV30,many,TRBJ2-2,14,.,CAYSSGHTVGELFF,TGTGCCTACTCATCGGGACACACGGTTGGGGAGCTGTTTTTT
TRBV4-1,.,TRBJ2-7,14,.,CASSQVMESYEQYF,TGCGCCAGCAGCCAAGTGATGGAGAGCTACGAGCAGTACTTC
TRBV12-3/TRBV12-4,many,TRBJ2-3,14,.,CASKVRGSTDTQYF,TGTGCCAGCAAAGTTCGCGGGAGCACAGATACGCAGTATTTT
TRBV4-3,few,TRBJ2-7,14,.,CASSQDEGEDEQYF,TGCGCCAGCAGCCAAGATGAGGGAGAAGACGAGCAGTACTTC
TRBV20-1,many,TRBJ2-5,15,TRBD2,CSATPGLAGKETQYF,TGCAGTGCTACGCCCGGACTAGCGGGGAAAGAGACCCAGTACTTC
TRBV12-3/TRBV12-4,many,TRBJ1-1,14,.,CASSLIGTTGEAFF,TGTGCCAGCAGTTTAATTGGGACTACCGGGGAAGCTTTCTTT
TRBV30,few,TRBJ2-3,15,TRBD2,CAWSVGLAGVDTQYF,TGTGCCTGGAGTGTGGGTCTAGCGGGAGTGGATACGCAGTATTTT
TRBV28,many,TRBJ1-4,14,.,CASIPHGQNEKLFF,TGTGCCAGCATCCCCCACGGCCAAAATGAAAAACTGTTTTTT